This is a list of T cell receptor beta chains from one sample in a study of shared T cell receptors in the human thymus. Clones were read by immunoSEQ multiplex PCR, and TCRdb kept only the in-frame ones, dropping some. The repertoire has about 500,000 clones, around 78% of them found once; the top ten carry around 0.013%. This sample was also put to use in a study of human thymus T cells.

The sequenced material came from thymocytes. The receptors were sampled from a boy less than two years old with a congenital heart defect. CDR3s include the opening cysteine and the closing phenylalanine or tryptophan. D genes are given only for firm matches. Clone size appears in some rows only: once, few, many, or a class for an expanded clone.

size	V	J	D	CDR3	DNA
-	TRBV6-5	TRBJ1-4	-	CASSYSSGEGEKLFF	TGTGCCAGCAGTTACTCCAGTGGGGAGGGTGAAAAACTGTTTTTT
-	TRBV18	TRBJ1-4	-	CASSPGRGNEKLFF	TGTGCCAGCTCACCGGGGAGAGGGAATGAAAAACTGTTTTTT
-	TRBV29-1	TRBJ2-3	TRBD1	CSPRTGGTDTQYF	TGCAGCCCTAGGACAGGGGGCACAGATACGCAGTATTTT
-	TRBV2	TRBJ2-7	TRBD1	CASSENRGAYEQYF	TGTGCCAGCAGTGAAAACAGGGGGGCCTACGAGCAGTACTTC
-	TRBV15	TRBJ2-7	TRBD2	CATSETSNYEQYF	TGTGCCACCAGCGAGACTAGCAACTACGAGCAGTACTTC
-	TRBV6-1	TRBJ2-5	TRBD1	CASSELRGLRETQYF	TGTGCCAGCAGTGAATTAAGGGGGCTCAGGGAGACCCAGTACTTC
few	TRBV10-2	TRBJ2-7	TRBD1	CASSTGTGTYEQYF	TGCGCCAGCAGTACCGGGACAGGGACCTACGAGCAGTACTTC
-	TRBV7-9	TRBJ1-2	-	CASSLGERGLGNYGYTF	TGTGCCAGCAGCTTGGGTGAAAGAGGGCTGGGGAACTATGGCTACACCTTC
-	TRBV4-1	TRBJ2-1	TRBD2	CASSQVRTSGNYFYNEQFF	TGCGCCAGCAGCCAAGTGAGGACTAGCGGGAATTATTTCTACAATGAGCAGTTCTTC
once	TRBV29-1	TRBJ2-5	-	CSVRRGQETQYF	TGCAGCGTTAGGCGCGGGCAAGAGACCCAGTACTTC
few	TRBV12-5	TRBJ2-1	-	CASGLGTTSSADEQFF	TGTGCTAGTGGTTTGGGAACAACCTCTAGCGCCGATGAGCAGTTCTTC
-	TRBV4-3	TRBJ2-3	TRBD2	CASSQEEESSGSTDTQYF	TGCGCCAGCAGCCAAGAAGAGGAGTCTAGCGGGAGCACAGATACGCAGTATTTT
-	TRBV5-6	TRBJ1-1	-	CASSFPPGLNTEAFF	TGTGCCAGCAGCTTTCCCCCAGGGCTGAACACTGAAGCTTTCTTT
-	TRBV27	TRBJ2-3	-	CASSLTGGTDTQYF	TGTGCCAGCAGTTTAACGGGGGGCACAGATACGCAGTATTTT
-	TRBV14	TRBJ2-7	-	CASSQDSSGTEGDEQYF	TGTGCCAGCAGCCAAGATAGTAGCGGGACAGAGGGGGACGAGCAGTACTTC
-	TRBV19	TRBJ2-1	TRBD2	CASVPGLAGGPLEQFF	TGTGCCAGCGTCCCGGGACTAGCGGGAGGGCCCCTTGAGCAGTTCTTC
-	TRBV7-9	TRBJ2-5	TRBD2	CASSPSGNRETQYF	TGTGCCAGCAGTCCTAGCGGGAACCGAGAGACCCAGTACTTC
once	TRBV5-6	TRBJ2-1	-	CASSLLRGNEQFF	TGTGCCAGCAGCTTGCTAAGGGGCAATGAGCAGTTCTTC
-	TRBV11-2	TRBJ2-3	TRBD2	CASSLDVGASGSIGADTQYF	TGTGCCAGCAGCTTAGACGTTGGGGCTAGCGGGAGTATTGGCGCAGATACGCAGTATTTT
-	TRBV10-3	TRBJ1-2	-	CAIHNDGNYGYTF	TGTGCCATCCATAATGACGGGAACTATGGCTACACCTTC
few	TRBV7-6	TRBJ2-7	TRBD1	CASSHHTPRDRASHEQYF	TGTGCCAGCAGCCATCACACCCCTCGGGACAGGGCTTCCCACGAGCAGTACTTC
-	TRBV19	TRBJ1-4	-	CASSIRRNSSEKLFF	TGTGCCAGTAGTATACGTCGCAACAGTTCAGAAAAACTGTTTTTT
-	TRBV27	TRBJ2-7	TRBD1	CASRDRAEEQYF	TGTGCCAGCAGGGACAGGGCCGAGGAGCAGTACTTC
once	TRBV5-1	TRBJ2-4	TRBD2	CASSWRLAGGQNIQYF	TGCGCCAGCAGCTGGCGACTAGCGGGAGGGCAAAACATTCAGTACTTC
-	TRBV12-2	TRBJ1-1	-	CASLTRVGRNTEAFF	TGTGCAAGTCTCACCCGGGTAGGAAGGAACACTGAAGCTTTCTTT
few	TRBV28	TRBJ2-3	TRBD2	CASSGGTSGTWVGTDTQYF	TGTGCCAGCAGTGGGGGGACTAGCGGTACATGGGTTGGCACAGATACGCAGTATTTT
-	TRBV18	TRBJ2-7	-	CASSRKGGSYEQYF	TGTGCCAGCTCACGGAAAGGGGGCTCCTACGAGCAGTACTTC
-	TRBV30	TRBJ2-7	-	CAWSDTRGSYEQYF	TGTGCCTGGAGTGACACCAGGGGCTCCTACGAGCAGTACTTC
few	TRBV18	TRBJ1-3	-	CASSPPGGYDGNTIYF	TGTGCCAGCTCACCCCCCGGGGGGTACGATGGAAACACCATATATTTT
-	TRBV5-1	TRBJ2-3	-	CASSLGSASTDTQYF	TGCGCCAGCAGCTTGGGGAGCGCTAGCACAGATACGCAGTATTTT
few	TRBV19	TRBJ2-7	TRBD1	CASSVSTGSRQYF	TGTGCCAGTAGTGTCTCGACAGGGTCGCGACAGTACTTC
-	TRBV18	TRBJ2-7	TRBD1	CASSLNRQGRTYEQYF	TGTGCCAGCTCCCTAAACCGACAGGGCCGAACCTACGAGCAGTACTTC
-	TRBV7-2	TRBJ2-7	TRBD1	CASSSRHPEGDRSYEQYF	TGTGCCAGCAGCTCACGCCACCCGGAGGGGGACAGGTCCTACGAGCAGTACTTC
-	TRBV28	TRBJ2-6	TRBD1	CASSSLQGAPSSGANVLTF	TGTGCCAGCAGTTCCCTACAGGGGGCCCCTAGCTCTGGGGCCAACGTCCTGACTTTC
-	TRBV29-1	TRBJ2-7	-	CSVQTRRGYEQYF	TGCAGCGTCCAGACACGTAGGGGCTACGAGCAGTACTTC
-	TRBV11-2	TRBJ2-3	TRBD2	CASSLGRGREERTDTQYF	TGTGCCAGCAGCTTAGGGCGAGGGCGGGAGGAAAGGACAGATACGCAGTATTTT
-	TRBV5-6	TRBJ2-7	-	CASSMDIHYEQYF	TGTGCCAGCAGCATGGACATCCACTACGAGCAGTACTTC
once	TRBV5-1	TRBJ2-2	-	CASSLIGVAGELFF	TGCGCCAGCAGCTTGATCGGGGTGGCCGGGGAGCTGTTTTTT
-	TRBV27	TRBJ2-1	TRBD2	CASSTTGTRHEQFF	TGTGCCAGCAGTACCACCGGGACTAGGCATGAGCAGTTCTTC
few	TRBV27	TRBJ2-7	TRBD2	CASSSGLAGAMSSYEQYF	TGTGCCAGCAGTTCCGGACTAGCGGGAGCCATGAGCTCCTACGAGCAGTACTTC
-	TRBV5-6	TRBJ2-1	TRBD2	CASSLPPRLPGLTYNEQFF	TGTGCCAGCAGCCTCCCACCCAGGTTACCGGGACTAACCTACAATGAGCAGTTCTTC
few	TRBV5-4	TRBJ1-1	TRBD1	CASSLSGQGATEAFF	TGTGCCAGCAGCTTGTCAGGGCAGGGGGCCACTGAAGCCTTCTTT
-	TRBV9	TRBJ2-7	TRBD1	CASSVAEGGTGGKYEQYF	TGTGCCAGCAGCGTAGCCGAGGGGGGGACAGGGGGCAAGTACGAGCAGTACTTC
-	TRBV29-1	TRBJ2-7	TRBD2	CSVAGTSGSYEQYF	TGCAGCGTCGCCGGGACTAGCGGCTCCTACGAGCAGTACTTC
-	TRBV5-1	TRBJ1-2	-	CASSLGCRGAFYGYTF	TGCGCCAGCAGCTTGGGGTGCCGGGGAGCGTTCTATGGCTACACCTTC
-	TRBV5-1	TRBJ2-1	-	CASNFGTLQFF	TGCGCCAGCAACTTTGGGACTTTGCAGTTCTTC
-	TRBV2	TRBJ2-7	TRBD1	CASSERQGRSYEQYF	TGTGCCAGCAGTGAGAGACAGGGGAGGTCCTACGAGCAGTACTTC
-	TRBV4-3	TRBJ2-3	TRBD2	CASSQNPATAVAGGRGTDTQYF	TGCGCCAGCAGCCAAAACCCCGCGACAGCGGTAGCGGGAGGGCGGGGCACAGATACGCAGTATTTT
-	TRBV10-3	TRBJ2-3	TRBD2	CAISPKIPTSGSTDTQYF	TGTGCCATCAGTCCCAAAATCCCGACTAGCGGGAGCACAGATACGCAGTATTTT
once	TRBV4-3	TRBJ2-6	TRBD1	CASSQEMDRGDPNVLTF	TGCGCCAGCAGCCAAGAGATGGACAGGGGGGATCCCAACGTCCTGACTTTC
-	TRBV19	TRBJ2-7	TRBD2	CASSRGLAGEISYEQYF	TGTGCCAGTAGTAGAGGACTAGCGGGAGAGATTTCGTACGAGCAGTACTTC